This T cell receptor (beta chain) is from a study of cytomegalovirus exposure and HLA in healthy donors. Study-level findings and limits: Later analysis identified a missense DCLRE1C variant that was linked to TCR beta V- and J-gene trimming.

Points on this clone: What it recognizes is unknown.

60 Vbeta and 13 Jbeta primers were used in PCR. Sequenced by immunoSEQ multiplex PCR; TCRdb stores in-frame clones only, minus some. In all, the sample yields approximately 82,000 clones. The TCR sequence derives from a woman in her fifties or sixties in good health and CMV-seronegative. Sequenced sample: PBMCs.

CDR3 nucleotide sequence: TGTGCCAGCAGCGTAGCTGGGGGCATGGGGGAAAAACTGTTTTTT. This translates into CASSVAGGMGEKLFF. The V and J genes are TRBV9 and TRBJ1-4, with a tentative D call TRBD1 (6 bases). CDR1 is SGDLS and CDR2 is YYNGEE in the germline V gene. Trimming removed 0 bases at V and 8 bases at J, with 14 bases between. There are 15 residues in the CDR3.